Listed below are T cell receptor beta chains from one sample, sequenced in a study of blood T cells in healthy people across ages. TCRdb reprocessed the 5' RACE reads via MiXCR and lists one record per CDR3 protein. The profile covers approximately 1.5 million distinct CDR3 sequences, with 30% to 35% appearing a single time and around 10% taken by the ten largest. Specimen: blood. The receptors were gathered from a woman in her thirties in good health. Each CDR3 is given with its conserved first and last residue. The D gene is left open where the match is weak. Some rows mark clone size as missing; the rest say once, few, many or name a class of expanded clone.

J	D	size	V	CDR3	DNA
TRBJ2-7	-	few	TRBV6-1	CASSAQAGAYEQYF	TGTGCCAGCAGCGCTCAGGCAGGGGCCTACGAGCAGTACTTC
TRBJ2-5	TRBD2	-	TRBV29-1	CSVYFPTSAQETQYF	TGCAGCGTCTACTTTCCGACTAGCGCACAAGAGACCCAGTACTTC
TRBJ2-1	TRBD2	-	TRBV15	CATSRVVLSGGDEQFF	TGTGCCACCAGCAGGGTAGTACTTAGCGGGGGAGATGAGCAGTTCTTC
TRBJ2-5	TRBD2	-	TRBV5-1	CASRGASGKETQYF	TGCGCCAGCAGAGGCGCTAGCGGTAAAGAGACCCAGTACTTC
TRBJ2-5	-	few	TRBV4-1	CASSPWEDLMETQYF	TGCGCCAGCAGCCCCTGGGAAGATTTGATGGAGACCCAGTACTTC
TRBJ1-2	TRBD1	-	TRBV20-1	CSARDEGQGGFYGYTF	TGCAGTGCTAGAGATGAAGGACAGGGGGGCTTCTATGGCTACACCTTC
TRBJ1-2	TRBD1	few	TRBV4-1	CASSQSPGQALYGYTF	TGCGCCAGCAGTCAAAGTCCCGGACAGGCGCTATATGGCTACACCTTC
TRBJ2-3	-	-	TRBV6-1	CASSPTVTSSADTQYF	TGTGCCAGCAGTCCGACAGTTACCTCAAGCGCAGATACGCAGTATTTT
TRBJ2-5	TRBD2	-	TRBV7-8	CASSLSRTSGGAETQYF	TGTGCCAGCAGCTTATCGAGGACTAGCGGGGGGGCAGAGACCCAGTACTTC
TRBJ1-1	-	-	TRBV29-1	CNVGGSWNTEAFF	TGCAACGTTGGGGGGAGCTGGAACACTGAAGCTTTCTTT
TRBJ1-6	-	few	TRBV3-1	CASSQNRYNSPLHF	TGTGCCAGCAGCCAAAACCGCTATAATTCACCCCTCCACTTT
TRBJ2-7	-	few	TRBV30	CAWSVMGQGSYEQYF	TGTGCCTGGAGTGTAATGGGGCAGGGTAGCTACGAGCAGTACTTC
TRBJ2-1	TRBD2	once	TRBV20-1	CSAPVGGRRNEQFF	TGCAGTGCTCCCGTGGGCGGGAGGCGAAATGAGCAGTTCTTC
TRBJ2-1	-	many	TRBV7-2	CASTSGSSRHNEQFF	TGTGCCAGCACCTCCGGGTCTAGCAGACACAATGAGCAGTTCTTC
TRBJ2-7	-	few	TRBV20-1	CSARDSPTREFVQYF	TGCAGTGCTAGAGATTCCCCTACCCGCGAATTCGTGCAGTACTTC
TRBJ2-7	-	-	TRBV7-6	CASSRFKEPSYEQYF	TGTGCCAGCAGCCGGTTCAAAGAGCCCTCCTACGAGCAGTACTTC
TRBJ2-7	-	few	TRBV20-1	CSARAPLAGEQYF	TGCAGTGCTAGGGCCCCCCTAGCAGGCGAGCAGTACTTC
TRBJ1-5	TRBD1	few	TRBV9	CASRAGWDRDSNQPQHF	TGTGCCAGCAGAGCAGGCTGGGACAGGGATAGCAATCAGCCCCAGCATTTT
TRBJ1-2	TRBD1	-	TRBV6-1	CASRRPGQGYYGYTF	TGTGCCAGCAGGCGTCCGGGACAGGGGTACTATGGCTACACCTTC
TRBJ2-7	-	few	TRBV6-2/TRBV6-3	CASSYSIREGSYEQYF	TGTGCCAGCAGTTACTCGATCAGAGAGGGCTCCTACGAGCAGTACTTC
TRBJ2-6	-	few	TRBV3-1	CASSQGLPTSGANVLTF	TGTGCCAGCAGCCAAGGTTTGCCCACCTCTGGGGCCAACGTCCTGACTTTC
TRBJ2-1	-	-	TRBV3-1	CASSQNVGEQFF	TGTGCCAGCAGCCAAAATGTCGGGGAGCAGTTCTTC
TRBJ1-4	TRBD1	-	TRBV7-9	CASSPGGQGFLNEKLFF	TGTGCCAGCAGCCCCGGCGGACAGGGTTTCTTGAATGAAAAACTGTTTTTT
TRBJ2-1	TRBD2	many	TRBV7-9	CASSFSGEQFF	TGTGCCAGCAGCTTTAGCGGGGAGCAGTTCTTC
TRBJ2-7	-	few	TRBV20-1	CSASKVNEQYF	TGCAGTGCTAGTAAAGTTAACGAGCAGTACTTC